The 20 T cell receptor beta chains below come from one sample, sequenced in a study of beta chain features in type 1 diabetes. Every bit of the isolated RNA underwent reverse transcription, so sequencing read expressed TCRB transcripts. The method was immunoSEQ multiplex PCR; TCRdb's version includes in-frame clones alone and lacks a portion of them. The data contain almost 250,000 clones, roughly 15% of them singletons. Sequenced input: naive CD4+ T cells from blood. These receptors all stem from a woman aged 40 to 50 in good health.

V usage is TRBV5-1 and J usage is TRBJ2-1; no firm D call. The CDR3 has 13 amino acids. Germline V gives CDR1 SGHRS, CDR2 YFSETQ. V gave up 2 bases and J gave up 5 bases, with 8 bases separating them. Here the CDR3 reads CASSFSSNNEQFF. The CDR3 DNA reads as TGCGCCAGCAGCTTCTCAAGCAACAATGAGCAGTTCTTC.

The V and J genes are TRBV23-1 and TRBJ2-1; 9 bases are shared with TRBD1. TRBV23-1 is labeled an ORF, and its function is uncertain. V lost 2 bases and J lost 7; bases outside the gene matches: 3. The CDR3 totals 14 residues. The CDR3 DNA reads TGCGCCAGCAGTCAAGGACAGGGGTTAAATGAGCAGTTCTTC. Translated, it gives CASSQGQGLNEQFF.

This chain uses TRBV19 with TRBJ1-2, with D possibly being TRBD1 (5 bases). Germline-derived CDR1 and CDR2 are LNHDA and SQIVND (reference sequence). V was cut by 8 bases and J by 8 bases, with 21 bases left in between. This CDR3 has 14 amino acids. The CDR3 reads CASLPDPGLGGYTF. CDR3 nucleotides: TGTGCCAGTCTACCCGACCCGGGACTCGGCGGCTACACCTTC.

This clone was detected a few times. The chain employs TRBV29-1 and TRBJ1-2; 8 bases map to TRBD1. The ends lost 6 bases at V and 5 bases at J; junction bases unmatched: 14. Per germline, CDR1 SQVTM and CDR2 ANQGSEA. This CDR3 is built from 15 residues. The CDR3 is CSVRETGVARYGYTF. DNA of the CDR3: TGCAGCGTGAGAGAGACAGGGGTCGCGCGTTATGGCTACACCTTC.

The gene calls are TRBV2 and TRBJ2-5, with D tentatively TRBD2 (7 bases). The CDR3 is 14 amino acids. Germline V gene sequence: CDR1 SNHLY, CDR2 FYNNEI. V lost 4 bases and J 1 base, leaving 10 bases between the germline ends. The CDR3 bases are TGTGCCAGCAGTGGAGGGGGGGCCCAAGAGACCCAGTACTTC. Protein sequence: CASSGGGAQETQYF.

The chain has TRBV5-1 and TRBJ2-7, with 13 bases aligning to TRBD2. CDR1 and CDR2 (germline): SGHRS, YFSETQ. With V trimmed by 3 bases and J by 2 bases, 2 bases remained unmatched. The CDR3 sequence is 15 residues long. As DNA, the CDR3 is TGCGCCAGCAGCTCAGGGACTAGCGGGGCCTACGAGCAGTACTTC. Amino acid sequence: CASSSGTSGAYEQYF.

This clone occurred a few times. CDR3 loop: CASSTGTGQQETQYF. The CDR3 region has the DNA TGCGCCAGCAGCACCGGGACAGGGCAACAAGAGACCCAGTACTTC. The chain carries TRBV5-1 and TRBJ2-5, with TRBD1 matching over 9 bases. CDR3 size: 15 residues. Germline loops: CDR1 SGHRS, CDR2 YFSETQ. The V segment lost 4 bases and the J segment 2 bases; nucleotides outside the gene matches: 6.

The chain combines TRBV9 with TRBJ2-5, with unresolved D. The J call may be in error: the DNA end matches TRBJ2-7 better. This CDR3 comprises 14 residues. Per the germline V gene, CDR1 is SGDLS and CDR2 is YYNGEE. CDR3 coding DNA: TGTGCCAGCAGCCCCACGACTGGAACCTACGAGCAGTACTTC. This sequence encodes CASSPTTGTYEQYF.

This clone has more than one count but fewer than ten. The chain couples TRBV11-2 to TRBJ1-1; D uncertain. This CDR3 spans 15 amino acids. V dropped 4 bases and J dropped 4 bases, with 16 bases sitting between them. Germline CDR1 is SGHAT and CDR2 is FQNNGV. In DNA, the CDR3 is TGTGCCAGCAGCTCCCAGGATGGAGGGAGCACTGAAGCTTTCTTT. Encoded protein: CASSSQDGGSTEAFF.

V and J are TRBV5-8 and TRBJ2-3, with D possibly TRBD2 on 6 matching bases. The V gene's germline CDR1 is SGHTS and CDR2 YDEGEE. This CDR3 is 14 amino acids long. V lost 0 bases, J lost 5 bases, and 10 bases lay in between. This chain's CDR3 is CASSLGGAGDTQYF. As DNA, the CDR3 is TGTGCCAGCAGCTTGGGCGGGGCCGGAGATACGCAGTATTTT.

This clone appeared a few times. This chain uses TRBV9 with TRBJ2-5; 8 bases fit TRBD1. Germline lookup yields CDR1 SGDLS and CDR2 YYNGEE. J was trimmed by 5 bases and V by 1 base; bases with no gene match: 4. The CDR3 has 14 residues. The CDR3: CASSVQGARETQYF. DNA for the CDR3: TGTGCCAGCAGCGTACAGGGGGCCCGTGAGACCCAGTACTTC.

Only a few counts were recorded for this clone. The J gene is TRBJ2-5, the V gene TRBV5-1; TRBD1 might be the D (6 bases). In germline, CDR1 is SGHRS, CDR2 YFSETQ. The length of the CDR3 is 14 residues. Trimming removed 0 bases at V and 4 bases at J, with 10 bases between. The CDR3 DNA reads TGCGCCAGCAGCTTGGTGGGCAGGGGAGAGACCCAGTACTTC. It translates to CASSLVGRGETQYF.

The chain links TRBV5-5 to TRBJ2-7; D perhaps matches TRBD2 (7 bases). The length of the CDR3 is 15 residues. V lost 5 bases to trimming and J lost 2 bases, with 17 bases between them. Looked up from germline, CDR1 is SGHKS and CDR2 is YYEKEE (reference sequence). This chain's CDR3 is CASSRGTNGAYEQYF. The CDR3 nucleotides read TGTGCCAGCAGTAGGGGGACTAACGGCGCCTACGAGCAGTACTTC. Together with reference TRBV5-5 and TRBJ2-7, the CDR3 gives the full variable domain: DAGVTQSPTHLIKTRGQQVTLRCSPISGHKSVSWYQQVLGQGPQFIFQYYEKEERGRGNFPDRFSARQFPNYSSELNVNALLLGDSALYLCASSRGTNGAYEQYFGPGTRLTVT.

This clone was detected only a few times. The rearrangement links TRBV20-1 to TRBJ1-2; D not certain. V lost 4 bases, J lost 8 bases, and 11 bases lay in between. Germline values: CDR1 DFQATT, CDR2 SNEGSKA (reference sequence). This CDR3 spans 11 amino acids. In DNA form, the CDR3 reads TGCAGTGCTACACGACTAAGCGGCTACACCTTC. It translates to CSATRLSGYTF.

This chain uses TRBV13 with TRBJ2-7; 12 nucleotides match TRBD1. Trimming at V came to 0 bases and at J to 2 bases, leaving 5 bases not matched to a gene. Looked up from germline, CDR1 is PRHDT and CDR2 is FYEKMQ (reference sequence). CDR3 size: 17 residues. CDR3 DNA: TGTGCCAGCAGCTTAGGGGGGACAGGGGGCCCCACCTACGAGCAGTACTTC. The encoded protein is CASSLGGTGGPTYEQYF.

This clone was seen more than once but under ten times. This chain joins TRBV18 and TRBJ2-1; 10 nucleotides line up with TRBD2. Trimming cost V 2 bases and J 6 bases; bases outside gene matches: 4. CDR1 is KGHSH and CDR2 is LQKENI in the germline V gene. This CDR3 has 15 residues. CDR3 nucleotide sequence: TGTGCCAGCTCACCAATGCTAGCGGGGGCCAATGAGCAGTTCTTC. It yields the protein CASSPMLAGANEQFF.

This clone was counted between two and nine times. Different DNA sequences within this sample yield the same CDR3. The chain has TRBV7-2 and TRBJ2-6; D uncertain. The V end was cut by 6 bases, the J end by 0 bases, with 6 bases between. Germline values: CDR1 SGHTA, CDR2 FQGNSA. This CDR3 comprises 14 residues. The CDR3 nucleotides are TGTGCCAGCAGTCGGTCCTCTGGGGCCAACGTCCTGACTTTC. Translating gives CASSRSSGANVLTF.

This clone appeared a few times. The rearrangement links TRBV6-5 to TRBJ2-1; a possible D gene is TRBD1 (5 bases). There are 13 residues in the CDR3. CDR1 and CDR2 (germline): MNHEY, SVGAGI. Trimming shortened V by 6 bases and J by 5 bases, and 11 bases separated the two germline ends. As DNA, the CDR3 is TGTGCCAGCAGGCGGACACTCCACAATGAGCAGTTCTTC. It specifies CASRRTLHNEQFF.

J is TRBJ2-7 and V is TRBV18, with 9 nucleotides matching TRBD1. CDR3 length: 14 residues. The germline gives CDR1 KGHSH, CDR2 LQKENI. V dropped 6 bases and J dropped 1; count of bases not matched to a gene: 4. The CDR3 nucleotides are TGTGCCAGCTCGTCCGGGACAGGGTCCTACGAGCAGTACTTC. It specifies CASSSGTGSYEQYF.

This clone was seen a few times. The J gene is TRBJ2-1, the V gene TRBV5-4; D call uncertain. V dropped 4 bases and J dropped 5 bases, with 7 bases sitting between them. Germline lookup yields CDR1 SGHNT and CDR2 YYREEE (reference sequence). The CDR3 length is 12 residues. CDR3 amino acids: CASSTVNNEQFF. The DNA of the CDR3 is TGTGCCAGCAGCACAGTTAACAATGAGCAGTTCTTC.